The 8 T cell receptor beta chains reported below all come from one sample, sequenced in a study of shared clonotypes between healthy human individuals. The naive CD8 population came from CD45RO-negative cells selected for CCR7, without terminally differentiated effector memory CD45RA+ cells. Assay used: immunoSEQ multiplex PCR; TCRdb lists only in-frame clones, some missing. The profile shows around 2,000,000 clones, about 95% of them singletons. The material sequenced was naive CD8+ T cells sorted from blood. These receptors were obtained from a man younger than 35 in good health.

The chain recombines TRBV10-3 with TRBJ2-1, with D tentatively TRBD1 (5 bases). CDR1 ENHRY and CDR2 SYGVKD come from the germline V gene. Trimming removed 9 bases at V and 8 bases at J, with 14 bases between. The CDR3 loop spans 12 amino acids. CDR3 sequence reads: CAISPGIHEQFF. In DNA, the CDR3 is TGTGCCATTTCCCCAGGGATCCATGAGCAGTTCTTC.

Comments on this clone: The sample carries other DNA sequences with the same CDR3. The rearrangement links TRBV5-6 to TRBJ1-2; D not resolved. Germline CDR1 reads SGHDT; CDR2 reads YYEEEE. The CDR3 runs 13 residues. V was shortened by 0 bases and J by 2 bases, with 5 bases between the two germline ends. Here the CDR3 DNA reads TGTGCCAGCAGCTTGGCAGCAAACTATGGCTACACCTTC. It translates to CASSLAANYGYTF. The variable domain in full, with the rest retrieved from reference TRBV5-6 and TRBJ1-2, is DAGVTQSPTHLIKTRGQQVTLRCSPKSGHDTVSWYQQALGQGPQFIFQYYEEEERQRGNFPDRFSGHQFPNYSSELNVNALLLGDSALYLCASSLAANYGYTFGSGTRLTVV.

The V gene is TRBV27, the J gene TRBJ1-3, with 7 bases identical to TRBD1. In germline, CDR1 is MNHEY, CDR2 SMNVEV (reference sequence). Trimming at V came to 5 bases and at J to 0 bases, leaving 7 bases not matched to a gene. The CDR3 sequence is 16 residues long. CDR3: CASSPLTGFSGNTIYF. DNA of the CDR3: TGTGCCAGCAGTCCCTTGACAGGGTTCTCTGGAAACACCATATATTTT.

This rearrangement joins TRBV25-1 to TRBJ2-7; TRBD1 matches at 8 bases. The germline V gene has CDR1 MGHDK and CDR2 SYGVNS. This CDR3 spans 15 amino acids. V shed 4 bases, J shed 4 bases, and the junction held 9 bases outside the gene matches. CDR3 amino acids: CASSVGRQGTYEQYF. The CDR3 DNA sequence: TGTGCCAGCAGTGTAGGACGACAGGGGACGTACGAGCAGTACTTC.

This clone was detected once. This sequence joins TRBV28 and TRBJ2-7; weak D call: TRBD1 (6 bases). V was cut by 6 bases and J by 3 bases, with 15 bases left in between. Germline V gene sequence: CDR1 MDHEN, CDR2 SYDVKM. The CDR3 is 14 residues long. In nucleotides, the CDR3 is TGTGCCAGCAGCAGTCGGACAGTAGACTACGAGCAGTACTTC. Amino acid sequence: CASSSRTVDYEQYF.

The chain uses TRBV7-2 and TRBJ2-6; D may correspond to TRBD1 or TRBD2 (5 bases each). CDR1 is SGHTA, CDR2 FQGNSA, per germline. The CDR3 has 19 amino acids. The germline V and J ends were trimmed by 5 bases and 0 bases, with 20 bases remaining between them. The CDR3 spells CASSPRPWDGNSGANVLTF. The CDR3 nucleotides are TGTGCCAGCAGCCCCAGGCCCTGGGACGGAAACTCTGGGGCCAACGTCCTGACTTTC.

The CDR3 DNA reads TGTGCCAGCAGCTTAGTGTCGGGAGCAGAGACCCAGTACTTC. Protein product: CASSLVSGAETQYF. This chain links TRBV7-8 with TRBJ2-5, with a tentative D call TRBD2 (6 bases). Germline values: CDR1 SGHVS, CDR2 FQNEAQ. This CDR3 is built from 14 residues. Trimming took off 1 base at V and 4 bases at J, with 10 bases between the two ends.

CDR3 in DNA: TGTGCCAGCAGCCCATGGACTAGCGGGGACCTCCCCAATGAGCAGTTCTTC. It translates to CASSPWTSGDLPNEQFF. The chain links TRBV5-6 to TRBJ2-1, with 12 bases identical to TRBD2. The germline V gene encodes CDR1 SGHDT and CDR2 YYEEEE. The CDR3 contains 17 residues. J gave up 6 bases and V 4 bases, and 11 bases lay outside the gene matches.